The T cell receptor beta chain under discussion was sequenced for a study of shared clonotypes between healthy human individuals. Study as a whole: CD4 naive and CD4 memory each took three plates per donor, while CD8 naive took two and CD8 memory one. Regarding the study as a whole: Non-shared clonotypes had lower generation probabilities than those shared by all four donors.

A word on this clone: Its specificity is not known. A far larger clone differs by one base, so this is likely a read error.

Assay execution proceeded at the deep level. The data were produced by immunoSEQ multiplex PCR, yet TCRdb's version contains in-frame clones alone and is incomplete. This table holds about 1.1 million clones, roughly 80% found once. V lost 0 bases, J lost 0 bases, and 16 bases lay in between. CDR1 and CDR2 from the germline V gene are SGHRS and YFSETQ. The CDR3 loop spans 18 amino acids. V gene TRBV5-1 combines with J gene TRBJ1-3; D not resolved. This clonotype was sampled from a man aged 18 to 29 in good health. Some clones in this sample may be carry-over from other donors' samples. Sequences were obtained from memory CD4+ T cells from PBMCs. Subset meaning: CD45RA-negative fraction. The CDR3 DNA is TGCGCCAGCAGCTTGGTCCCCCGCCCGGGGTTCTCTGGAAACACCATATATTTT. It encodes CASSLVPRPGFSGNTIYF. Full variable domain (rest looked up from reference TRBV5-1 and TRBJ1-3): KAGVTQTPRYLIKTRGQQVTLSCSPISGHRSVSWYQQTPGQGLQFLFEYFSETQRNKGNFPGRFSGRQFSNSRSEMNVSTLELGDSALYLCASSLVPRPGFSGNTIYFGEGSWLTVV.